This T cell receptor (beta chain) was obtained from a study of tumor-infiltrating lymphocytes in primary liver carcinoma. On the study more broadly: Men and women, 30 to 69 years of age, made up the patients. Every sample contained roughly 3.5 to 8 million productive TCRbeta reads, and these numbers were similar from one tissue type to another. Findings of the study overall: Tumors reached a significantly greater top-250-clone fraction than blood did (p = 0.039).

Details on this clonotype: Its antigen is not known. One end of the junction does not line up with germline, which may come from a read error.

Priming with a constant-region primer yielded TCR beta cDNA from roughly 500 ng total RNA. What produced the TCR beta libraries was three nested multiplex PCR rounds using slightly modified ARM-PCR. The first two PCR rounds used TRBV1-TRBV30 forward primers with a C-beta reverse primer, roughly 10 cycles each. TCRdb called the multiplex PCR reads again in MiXCR, with one record for every CDR3 protein. The sample has 52,000 or so distinct CDR3 sequences, about 77% seen once. This CDR3 is 16 amino acids long. Germline CDR1 SGHKS, CDR2 YYEKEE (reference sequence). RNA and DNA were co-extracted from approximately 20-30 mg of unsorted bulk tissue. Cases comprised patients with primary liver carcinoma who received surgical resection.

The rearrangement joins TRBV5-5 to TRBJ2-7; unclear D gene. This TCR was sampled from a man between 35 and 55 years old with primary liver carcinoma and hepatitis B virus infection. Sequencing was carried out using liver tumor tissue from sampling region 5. Regarding subset: tumor region T5, tumor centre. The CDR3 sequence is CANSSSDSPDYYEQYF. For the CDR3, the DNA is TGTGCCAACAGCTCCAGTGACTCCCCGGATTACTACGAGCAGTACTTC.